Listed below are T cell receptor beta chains from one sample, sequenced in a study of blood T cell repertoires in COVID-19. Clones were sequenced by immunoSEQ multiplex PCR, and TCRdb holds only the in-frame ones, with some missing. The sample records some 200,000 clones, 70% to 90% being singletons. The sequenced sample was peripheral blood. These receptors originate from a man aged 40-49 years with active or convalescent COVID-19. The CDR3 runs from the conserved cysteine through the conserved F or W. The D gene is left open where the match is weak. Size is omitted from some rows. Given values are once, few, many or a class for expanded clones.

D	J	size	length	V	DNA	CDR3
NA	TRBJ2-2	NA	12	TRBV18	TGTGCCAGCTCACCAAGCACCGGGGAGCCGTTTTTT	CASSPSTGEPFF
NA	TRBJ1-5	few	12	TRBV12-3/TRBV12-4	TGTGCCAGCAGAACATTAAATCAGCCCCAGCATTTT	CASRTLNQPQHF
TRBD2	TRBJ2-5	NA	18	TRBV9	TGTGCCAGCACCGTGACTAGCGGGGGCCCGGCCGTAGGAGAGACCCAGTACTTC	CASTVTSGGPAVGETQYF
NA	TRBJ2-7	NA	14	TRBV5-6	TGTGCCAGCAGCTTAGTACAGGGGAGGCACGAGCAGTACTTC	CASSLVQGRHEQYF
TRBD1	TRBJ1-1	NA	17	TRBV30	TGTGCCCTGGGGGAGGGACCAGGGGGCAGGCTGAACACTGAAGCTTTCTTT	CALGEGPGGRLNTEAFF
NA	TRBJ2-7	NA	12	TRBV28	TGTGCCAGCAGTTTGTTCCCGGACGAGCAGTACTTC	CASSLFPDEQYF
NA	TRBJ2-5	NA	15	TRBV7-6	TGTGCCAGCAGCTTTTCTCAGGGAACTCAAGAGACCCAGTACTTC	CASSFSQGTQETQYF
TRBD2	TRBJ2-2	NA	16	TRBV5-1	TGCGCCAGCAGCTTAACTAGCGGGCGCGACACCGGGGAGCTGTTTTTT	CASSLTSGRDTGELFF
NA	TRBJ1-6	NA	15	TRBV11-3	TGTGCCAGCAGCTTACGGTCTTACAGGAATTCACCCCTCCACTTT	CASSLRSYRNSPLHF
NA	TRBJ1-3	NA	15	TRBV4-1	TGCGCCAGCAGCCAAGAAGGGGCACAACGAAACACCATATATTTT	CASSQEGAQRNTIYF
TRBD1	TRBJ1-6	NA	15	TRBV7-8	TGTGCCAGCAGCTCGGGGGCCAGGGGGTCTTCACCCCTCCACTTT	CASSSGARGSSPLHF
NA	TRBJ1-5	NA	14	TRBV19	TGTGCCAGTAGTATCAGTTTTAGCAATCAGCCCCAGCATTTT	CASSISFSNQPQHF
NA	TRBJ1-6	NA	13	TRBV6-4	TGTGCCAGCAGTGACTCGGACAGTTCACCCCTCCACTTT	CASSDSDSSPLHF
NA	TRBJ1-5	once	15	TRBV7-9	TGTGCCAGCAGCCGCTCAGGCGTTAGCAATCAGCCCCAGCATTTT	CASSRSGVSNQPQHF
NA	TRBJ2-1	NA	14	TRBV27	TGTGCCAGCCGTAAGACAGAGGTGGACAATGAGCAGTTCTTC	CASRKTEVDNEQFF
TRBD1	TRBJ1-2	NA	14	TRBV6-5	TGTGCCAGCAGTCGGACAGGGGGGAACTATGGCTACACCTTC	CASSRTGGNYGYTF
TRBD1	TRBJ2-6	once	19	TRBV24-1	TGTGCCACCAGTGAGCCCCCCGGGACAGGGACCTCTGGGGCCAACGTCCTGACTTTC	CATSEPPGTGTSGANVLTF
NA	TRBJ2-5	NA	15	TRBV28	TGTGCCAGCAGTTTAGGGCCGACCACAAGGTCCACCCAGTACTTC	CASSLGPTTRSTQYF
TRBD1	TRBJ2-7	NA	13	TRBV3-1/TRBV3-2	TGTGCCAGCAGCCAGGGACAGGGCTACGAGCAGTACTTC	CASSQGQGYEQYF
NA	TRBJ2-2	NA	20	TRBV21-1	TGTGCCAGCAGCAAAGCGGGTAGCGGGGGACCTCCACGGCGTACCGGGGAGCTGTTTTTT	CASSKAGSGGPPRRTGELFF
NA	TRBJ2-7	NA	15	TRBV15	TGTGCCACCAGCAGCGGGACACTAACGGCCTACGAGCAGTACTTC	CATSSGTLTAYEQYF